The rows below give T cell receptor beta chains drawn from one sample of a study of T-cell memory formation after mild COVID-19. MiXCR was run by TCRdb on the 5' RACE reads, yielding one entry per CDR3 protein. Among 200,000 to 300,000 distinct CDR3 sequences listed, 15% to 17% were seen once. Sequenced material: PBMCs or a T cell subset sorted from them (not recorded which). The receptors were sampled from an adult woman who had mild COVID-19 (a few samples of this study predate the infection). Cell type and time point are not known. Each CDR3 is given with its conserved first and last residue. Fields, in order: J gene, V gene, D gene, clone size, CDR3 protein, CDR3 DNA. A D gene is named only where the DNA matches it firmly. Size is stated for part of the rows, as once, few or many counts, or as a class when the clone is expanded.

TRBJ2-1,TRBV7-8,TRBD1,many,CASSLAMGNRGNEQFF,TGTGCCAGCAGCTTAGCGATGGGGAACAGGGGCAATGAGCAGTTCTTC
TRBJ2-1,TRBV10-3,TRBD2,few,CAIGLAGDRGNEQFF,TGTGCCATCGGACTAGCGGGAGATAGGGGGAATGAGCAGTTCTTC
TRBJ1-1,TRBV5-4,TRBD1,NA,CASSPPAGGNTEAFF,TGTGCCAGCAGCCCCCCCGCAGGGGGTAACACTGAAGCTTTCTTT
TRBJ1-5,TRBV30,NA,few,CAWSDGPLNQPQHF,TGTGCCTGGAGTGACGGACCGCTCAATCAGCCCCAGCATTTT
TRBJ2-2,TRBV29-1,NA,NA,CSVLTGVLSGELFF,TGCAGCGTACTGACAGGAGTTTTAAGCGGGGAGCTGTTTTTT
TRBJ2-1,TRBV29-1,NA,NA,CSVVRTTASEQFF,TGCAGCGTTGTGAGGACGACCGCGTCTGAGCAGTTCTTC
TRBJ2-2,TRBV7-9,NA,NA,CASSPELGELFF,TGTGCCAGCAGCCCGGAACTCGGGGAGCTGTTTTTT
TRBJ2-3,TRBV12-3/TRBV12-4,NA,NA,CASSGHTRTETQYF,TGTGCCAGCAGTGGACACACCCGAACAGAGACGCAGTATTTT
TRBJ2-4,TRBV2,TRBD2,few,CASTPGGAGLAKNIQYF,TGTGCCAGCACCCCCGGGGGGGCGGGTCTAGCCAAAAACATTCAGTACTTC
TRBJ1-1,TRBV3-1,NA,few,CASSQDLLRGTEAFF,TGTGCCAGCAGCCAAGATCTGCTCCGGGGCACTGAAGCTTTCTTT
TRBJ2-5,TRBV10-3,NA,NA,CAISEGGALGGETQYF,TGTGCCATCAGTGAAGGTGGGGCCTTGGGGGGAGAGACCCAGTACTTC
TRBJ2-7,TRBV5-1,TRBD1,few,CASSLDSDRLHEQYF,TGCGCCAGCAGCTTGGATTCGGACAGGCTACACGAGCAGTACTTC
TRBJ2-7,TRBV6-2/TRBV6-3,NA,few,CASSSVAYEQYF,TGTGCCAGCAGTTCCGTCGCCTACGAGCAGTACTTC
TRBJ1-3,TRBV7-6,NA,NA,CASSPTLGPNGNTIYF,TGTGCCAGCAGCCCGACCCTCGGACCTAATGGAAACACCATATATTTT
TRBJ2-7,TRBV25-1,NA,many,CASSGGSVTYEQYF,TGTGCCAGCAGTGGGGGGTCTGTTACCTACGAGCAGTACTTC
TRBJ2-7,TRBV5-1,TRBD1,NA,CASSLDRGLYEQYF,TGCGCCAGCAGCTTGGACAGGGGGCTCTACGAGCAGTACTTC
TRBJ2-7,TRBV12-3/TRBV12-4,TRBD1,few,CASSFGTVDYEQYF,TGTGCCAGCAGTTTCGGGACAGTCGACTACGAGCAGTACTTC
TRBJ2-5,TRBV7-2,TRBD1,NA,CASSIGQGRQETQYF,TGTGCCAGCAGCATTGGACAGGGGAGGCAAGAGACCCAGTACTTC
TRBJ2-1,TRBV7-2,TRBD2,few,CASSLGLADEQFF,TGTGCCAGCAGCCTCGGACTAGCCGATGAGCAGTTCTTC
TRBJ2-1,TRBV19,TRBD2,many,CASRLAGVGNEQFF,TGTGCCAGTCGACTAGCGGGAGTCGGGAATGAGCAGTTCTTC
TRBJ2-3,TRBV7-2,TRBD2,NA,CASSLASSGSGTDTQYF,TGTGCCAGCAGCTTAGCGTCTAGCGGGTCCGGCACAGATACGCAGTATTTT
TRBJ2-6,TRBV24-1,NA,NA,CATSLTGANVLTF,TGTGCCACCAGTTTAACTGGGGCCAACGTCCTGACTTTC
TRBJ1-1,TRBV29-1,NA,few,CSAQTANTEAFF,TGCAGCGCTCAGACAGCTAACACTGAAGCTTTCTTT
TRBJ2-3,TRBV5-1,TRBD1,many,CASSLTGVDTQYF,TGCGCCAGCAGCTTAACAGGGGTAGATACGCAGTATTTT
TRBJ2-7,TRBV7-2,NA,NA,CASSLAQNSYEQYF,TGTGCCAGCAGCTTAGCCCAAAACTCCTACGAGCAGTACTTC
TRBJ2-1,TRBV7-9,TRBD2,few,CASSQEAGNNEQFF,TGTGCCAGTAGCCAGGAAGCGGGGAACAATGAGCAGTTCTTC
TRBJ2-7,TRBV12-3/TRBV12-4,TRBD1,few,CASSGQGLYEQYF,TGTGCCAGCTCAGGACAGGGTTTGTACGAGCAGTACTTC
TRBJ1-1,TRBV18,NA,few,CASSPSWEIGEAFF,TGTGCCAGCTCACCTTCCTGGGAGATCGGTGAAGCTTTCTTT
TRBJ1-4,TRBV29-1,NA,NA,CSVREGEKLFF,TGCAGCGTCAGGGAGGGTGAAAAACTGTTTTTT
TRBJ1-1,TRBV4-2,NA,NA,CASSQDPRGNTEAFF,TGTGCCAGCAGCCAAGACCCCCGGGGTAACACTGAAGCTTTCTTT
TRBJ1-2,TRBV9,NA,NA,CASSADQATYGYTF,TGTGCCAGCAGCGCTGACCAGGCGACCTATGGCTACACCTTC
TRBJ2-7,TRBV5-5,TRBD1,few,CASSLTGRAYEQYF,TGTGCCAGCAGCCTGACAGGGAGAGCCTACGAGCAGTACTTC
TRBJ1-1,TRBV6-5,NA,few,CASSYLGQMNTEAFF,TGTGCCAGCAGTTACTTGGGGCAGATGAACACTGAAGCTTTCTTT
TRBJ2-7,TRBV24-1,TRBD1,NA,CATSDPGQAPYEQYF,TGTGCCACCAGTGATCCTGGACAGGCGCCCTACGAGCAGTACTTC
TRBJ1-2,TRBV12-3/TRBV12-4,NA,NA,CASREQGRNYGYTF,TGTGCCAGCAGAGAACAGGGACGGAACTATGGCTACACCTTC
TRBJ2-7,TRBV7-3,NA,many,CASSTSGGYEQYF,TGTGCCAGCAGCACATCTGGGGGCTACGAGCAGTACTTC
TRBJ2-6,TRBV29-1,NA,NA,CSVAMGTSGANVLTF,TGCAGCGTTGCTATGGGGACCTCTGGGGCCAACGTCCTGACTTTC
TRBJ2-3,TRBV9,NA,NA,CASSVGLASTDTQYF,TGTGCCAGCAGCGTAGGGCTAGCTAGCACAGATACGCAGTATTTT
TRBJ2-1,TRBV9,TRBD2,NA,CASSVRTSGIPSHNEQFF,TGTGCCAGCAGCGTCCGGACTAGCGGTATTCCAAGTCACAATGAGCAGTTCTTC
TRBJ1-4,TRBV5-4,TRBD1,NA,CASSSGTENEKLFF,TGTGCCAGCAGTTCCGGGACAGAAAATGAAAAACTGTTTTTT
TRBJ2-3,TRBV7-9,TRBD2,few,CASSPGGGTRNTQYF,TGTGCCAGCAGCCCCGGCGGGGGGACGAGGAATACGCAGTATTTT
TRBJ1-5,TRBV30,NA,few,CAWRGTSYSNQPQHF,TGTGCCTGGAGAGGCACCAGTTATAGCAATCAGCCCCAGCATTTT